This entry concerns a single T cell receptor beta chain. These data are taken from a study of T cell responses to AZD1222 COVID-19 vaccine. The germline CDR1 and CDR2 sequences are MNHNY and SVGAGI (reference sequence). This CDR3 has 16 residues. Trimming cost V 4 bases and J 1 base; bases outside gene matches: 6. Assay used: immunoSEQ multiplex PCR; TCRdb lists only in-frame clones, some missing. This sample yields more than 150,000 clones, of which 80% to 90% are seen a single time; under 7.5% belongs to the top ten. This TCR derives from an adult in good health. This chain links TRBV6-6 with TRBJ2-7, with TRBD2 matching over 11 bases. The sample here was peripheral blood, taken on day 0 of AZD1222 vaccination. The CDR3 DNA follows: TGTGCCAGCAGTTTGGGAGGGACTAGCGGATCCTACGAGCAGTACTTC. This encodes CASSLGGTSGSYEQYF.